The 23 T cell receptor beta chains reported below all come from one sample, sequenced in a study of T-cell memory formation after mild COVID-19. Via MiXCR, TCRdb re-called the 5' RACE reads, giving one row per CDR3 protein. Among about 430,000 distinct CDR3 sequences, more than 15% were seen once, and the ten largest hold 20% to 25%. Specimen: PBMCs or a T cell subset sorted from them (not recorded which). The receptors were sampled from a man younger than 35 who had mild COVID-19 (a few samples of this study predate the infection). Cell type and time point are not known.

This clonotype was detected many times. V is TRBV20-1 and J is TRBJ1-2; D not certain. CDR1 is DFQATT and CDR2 is SNEGSKA in the germline V gene (reference sequence). V shed 6 bases and J shed 0 bases, with 8 bases lying between them. The CDR3 consists of 12 residues. The CDR3 here is CSARTANYGYTF. CDR3 nucleotide sequence: TGCAGTGCCAGAACAGCTAACTATGGCTACACCTTC.

This clonotype came up a few times. The chain couples TRBV7-9 to TRBJ2-7; 10 bases align to TRBD1. V shed 4 bases and J 6 bases; nucleotides not matched to a gene: 6. CDR3 size: 14 residues. CDR1 is SEHNR and CDR2 is FQNEAQ in the germline V gene (reference sequence). The CDR3 coding sequence is TGTGCCAGCAGCTCTTTGGACAGGGGGACCGAGCAGTACTTC. Translation: CASSSLDRGTEQYF.

Note on this clonotype: Relative to the germline gene, one junction end is altered; a read error may explain this. The rearrangement joins TRBV7-2 to TRBJ1-1; D perhaps matches TRBD1 (6 bases). There are 13 residues in the CDR3. The germline V gene has CDR1 SGHTA and CDR2 FQGNSA. DNA for the CDR3: TGTGCCAGAAGCTTCCTCAGGGGTCGTGAAGCTTTCTTT. Translating gives CARSFLRGREAFF.

The rearrangement uses TRBV7-2 and TRBJ2-2, with TRBD2 matching 12 bases. The CDR3 runs 16 residues. Germline CDR1 SGHTA, CDR2 FQGNSA. V lost 5 bases and J lost 6; bases outside the gene matches: 7. CDR3 bases: TGTGCCAGCAGCAGAAGACTAGCGGGGGAGGCCGGGGAGCTGTTTTTT. It encodes CASSRRLAGEAGELFF.

This clonotype was recorded only once. The chain carries TRBV28 and TRBJ1-3; TRBD1 is a possible D gene (5 bases). Germline loops: CDR1 MDHEN, CDR2 SYDVKM. This CDR3 is 17 amino acids long. V gave up 3 bases and J gave up 2 bases, with 17 bases separating them. Written as DNA, the CDR3 is TGTGCCAGCAGTTTGGGTAGAGGGGTATTTACTGGAAACACCATATATTTT. Amino acids: CASSLGRGVFTGNTIYF.

The chain carries TRBV3-1 and TRBJ2-3; D remains unclear. Germline V gene data show CDR1 as LGHDT and CDR2 as YNNKEL (reference sequence). Trimming removed 0 bases from V and 7 bases from J, with 8 bases in between. This CDR3 contains 13 residues. The CDR3 is CASSQDRRNTQYF. For the CDR3, the DNA is TGTGCCAGCAGCCAAGACAGGCGGAATACGCAGTATTTT.

This clonotype was detected once. V and J are TRBV7-3 and TRBJ1-2; possibly TRBD1 for D (5 bases). V was shortened by 2 bases and J by 2 bases, with 12 bases between the two germline ends. The CDR3 has 15 amino acids. CDR1 is SGHTA, CDR2 FQGTGA, per germline. DNA for the CDR3: TGTGCCAGCAGCTTATCGCCCAGGGAAAACTATGGCTACACCTTC. Translated: CASSLSPRENYGYTF.

A few counts support this clonotype. The CDR3 DNA follows: TGCGCCAGCAGCTTACGAGATTCCCGAGAGACCCAGTACTTC. It translates to CASSLRDSRETQYF. The V call is TRBV5-1, the J call TRBJ2-5; D unresolved. This CDR3 region has 14 residues. V was clipped by 2 bases and J by 4 bases, with 12 bases between them. Germline-derived CDR1 and CDR2 are SGHRS and YFSETQ.

Turning to this clonotype: With a much larger clone just one base away, this may be a read error. The chain employs TRBV4-3 and TRBJ2-2; possible D gene TRBD1, 5 bases. Germline V CDR1 and CDR2: LGHNA, YSLEER. This CDR3 spans 15 amino acids. Deletions cut 0 bases from V and 3 bases from J, with 8 bases between. The CDR3 is CASSQDVRDTGELFF. CDR3 DNA: TGCGCCAGCAGCCAAGATGTCAGGGACACCGGGGAGCTGTTTTTT.

V and J are TRBV20-1 and TRBJ2-3; D may correspond to TRBD1 or TRBD2 (5 bases each). Looked up from germline, CDR1 is DFQATT and CDR2 is SNEGSKA (reference sequence). The CDR3 is 16 residues long. V was cut by 5 bases and J by 4 bases, with 22 bases left in between. The CDR3 DNA follows: TGCAGTGCTTCCGGGGCCCTAGTTATCAAATCAGATACGCAGTATTTT. This translates into CSASGALVIKSDTQYF.

The gene calls are TRBV12-3 or TRBV12-4 and TRBJ1-5, with D maybe TRBD1 (5 bases). V shed 4 bases and J shed 0 bases, with 16 bases lying between them. This CDR3 region has 17 residues. The CDR3 DNA sequence: TGTGCCAGCAGTTACTGGGCAAGGGACTATAGCAATCAGCCCCAGCATTTT. Its translation: CASSYWARDYSNQPQHF.

This clonotype has just a few counts. The chain is built from TRBV4-3 and TRBJ2-3; the D gene is possibly TRBD2 (7 bases). The V gene lost 8 bases and the J gene lost 2 bases, with 20 bases spanning the gap. Germline CDR1 reads LGHNA; CDR2 reads YSLEER. The CDR3 extends over 16 amino acids. The CDR3 nucleotides read TGCGCCAGCGGGCCCGGGGCGGGGGCCTACACAGATACGCAGTATTTT. This encodes CASGPGAGAYTDTQYF.

The chain uses TRBV12-3 or TRBV12-4 and TRBJ1-2; D uncertain. CDR3 length: 11 residues. Deletions cut 5 bases from V and 5 bases from J, with 6 bases between. The CDR3 loop reads CASSLRYGYTF. DNA for the CDR3: TGTGCCAGCAGTCTCCGGTATGGCTACACCTTC.

This clonotype was recorded at least ten times. V and J are TRBV9 and TRBJ2-7; no definite D call. Germline V gives CDR1 SGDLS, CDR2 YYNGEE. The CDR3 is 13 amino acids. The V and J ends lost 2 bases and 4 bases respectively, with 10 bases between them. CDR3 sequence reads: CASSVTEGYEQYF. In DNA, the CDR3 is TGTGCCAGCAGCGTGACCGAAGGATACGAGCAGTACTTC.

The rearrangement uses TRBV6-2 or TRBV6-3 and TRBJ2-1, with D perhaps TRBD1 or TRBD2 (5 bases each). The V end was cut by 7 bases, the J end by 6 bases, with 13 bases between. This CDR3 has 13 residues. Germline-derived CDR1 and CDR2 are MNHEY and SVGEGT. For the CDR3, the DNA is TGTGCCAGCACCGAGGGGAACCTCAATGAGCAGTTCTTC. This translates into CASTEGNLNEQFF.

This clonotype was counted a few times. The chain links TRBV27 to TRBJ1-2, with a tentative D call TRBD1 (6 bases). Germline V gene lookup returns CDR1 MNHEY and CDR2 SMNVEV (reference sequence). The CDR3 length is 13 residues. V gave up 8 bases and J gave up 1 base, with 11 bases separating them. The CDR3 protein is CASGRGSNYGYTF. The CDR3 coding sequence is TGTGCCAGCGGTAGGGGGAGTAACTATGGCTACACCTTC.

V is TRBV7-2 and J is TRBJ1-2; D unresolved. With 7 bases removed from V and 4 bases from J, the gap between germline ends came to 13 bases. CDR3 length equals 13 residues. Germline CDR1 and CDR2: SGHTA and FQGNSA. CDR3 in DNA: TGTGCCAGCACGGTGGGAGGGTCCTATGGCTACACCTTC. Protein: CASTVGGSYGYTF.

Worth noting for this clonotype: The junction departs from the called germline gene at one end, perhaps through a read error. The rearrangement links TRBV6-5 to TRBJ2-2, with a tentative D call TRBD1 (5 bases). This CDR3 is built from 16 residues. CDR1 is MNHEY, CDR2 SVGAGI, per germline. The CDR3 loop reads CASSYRARAGAGELFF. As DNA, the CDR3 is TGTGCCAGCAGTTACCGGGCCAGGGCTGGGGCCGGTGAGCTGTTTTTT.

As to this clonotype: The junction differs from germline at one of its ends, possibly a read error. The rearrangement links TRBV4-2 to TRBJ2-1; 9 nucleotides match TRBD2. Germline V gene data show CDR1 as LGHNA and CDR2 as YNFKEQ. The CDR3 sequence is 16 residues long. The CDR3, as DNA: TGTGACAGCAGCCAAGATCTGCGGGGGGGCCGAAATGAGCAGTTCTTC. This encodes CDSSQDLRGGRNEQFF.

The chain couples TRBV7-3 to TRBJ2-5; D is undetermined. The germline V and J ends were trimmed by 1 base and 3 bases, with 12 bases remaining between them. Germline V gene data show CDR1 as SGHTA and CDR2 as FQGTGA. The CDR3 covers 15 residues. This CDR3 reads CASSLMGRMEETQYF. DNA of the CDR3: TGTGCCAGCAGCTTAATGGGTCGAATGGAAGAGACCCAGTACTTC. The whole variable domain, filled in from reference TRBV7-3 and TRBJ2-5, reads GAGVSQTPSNKVTEKGKYVELRCDPISGHTALYWYRQSLGQGPEFLIYFQGTGAADDSGLPNDRFFAVRPEGSVSTLKIQRTERGDSAVYLCASSLMGRMEETQYFGPGTRLLVL.

Only a few counts were recorded for this clonotype. The J gene is TRBJ2-7, the V gene TRBV4-1; D is possibly TRBD2 (5 bases). The CDR3 is made up of 12 amino acids. V lost 3 bases and J 8 bases, leaving 11 bases between the germline ends. Per germline, CDR1 MGHRA and CDR2 YSYEKL. In DNA, the CDR3 is TGCGCCAGCAGCCATCCAGGCGGGCAGCAGTACTTC. Translation gives CASSHPGGQQYF.

The chain joins TRBV20-1 to TRBJ1-2, with D tentatively TRBD1 (5 bases). V dropped 2 bases and J dropped 0 bases, with 7 bases sitting between them. CDR3 size: 13 residues. The germline V gene has CDR1 DFQATT and CDR2 SNEGSKA (reference sequence). CDR3: CSARSGANYGYTF. CDR3 DNA: TGCAGTGCTAGATCGGGGGCTAACTATGGCTACACCTTC.

The chain carries TRBV6-5 and TRBJ2-3, with a weak D call TRBD2 (5 bases). The CDR3 sequence is 14 residues long. V dropped 10 bases and J dropped 3 bases, with 17 bases sitting between them. Germline V gene lookup returns CDR1 MNHEY and CDR2 SVGAGI. CDR3 amino acids: CATSQGWGTDTQYF. The CDR3 DNA is TGTGCCACTAGCCAAGGATGGGGAACAGATACGCAGTATTTT.